This TCR beta chain was recorded in a study of cytomegalovirus exposure and HLA in healthy donors (dated by TCRdb to the late 2010s). Regarding the complete study: According to an earlier analysis of around 600 of the donors, about 179 million T cells yielded over 100 million unique TCR beta sequences and approximately 300 Gb of sequence data. In a later analysis, previously published TCR beta repertoires from 500 to 750 donors were re-analyzed and high-resolution HLA genotyping was added so that TCR occurrence patterns could be studied. The later analysis used no new phenotypic data to find candidate immune exposures, relying instead on TCR beta sequences and their occurrence across donors. Because of strong linkage in the cohort, five DR-DQ haplotypes were treated as single units for association and clustering. A later genetic analysis took genome-wide SNP genotypes for about 55% of the 666 donors and used that subset as a discovery cohort. An earlier analysis of some 600 of the donors applied high-throughput TCR beta sequencing to assess whether each TCR beta V gene segment acted as functional or pseudogenic. HLA typing covered class I and class II loci at four-digit resolution. Among the roughly 390 genotyped donors, roughly 80% belonged to the genetic ancestry cluster associated with self-reported Caucasian donors. Every repertoire in the discovery cohort had been generated on one and the same sequencing platform. The number of typed donors differed by locus: roughly 629-640 for A, B, C, DRB1 and DQB1; some 500 for DQA1; roughly 600 for DPA1; and roughly 490 for DPB1. Besides the first cohort of around 670 subjects, a separate validation cohort made up of over 100 different subjects was used. An early release covering some 640 HLA-typed donors comprised approximately 300 gigabases of sequencing data and about 90 million unique TCR sequences. Donor age, sex, ethnicity and CMV serostatus were collected together with the repertoire data. To predict cytomegalovirus infection status, the study brought together high-throughput TCR immunosequencing, statistical association of individual TCRs with disease status, and machine learning. The T cell repertoires of roughly 660 subjects were profiled by immunosequencing and related to cytomegalovirus serostatus. The study aimed to test whether cataloging public T cell receptors could reveal signatures of past pathogen exposure. Among some 400 genotyped donors of the cohort, an average of approximately 200,000 unique TCR beta nucleotide sequences was sequenced per donor, of which approximately 19% were non-productive.

Concerning this clone: The antigen it binds to is not known.

The cohort consisted of 650 to 700 healthy bone marrow donors. All cohort members were sampled while nominally healthy, although unrecorded immune exposures were likely present. The donor was CMV seronegative and was included in the group of about 400 seronegative cohort members. Each donor provided a peripheral blood sample, and peripheral blood mononuclear cells were used for TCR beta sequencing. Genomic DNA was extracted from the blood cell samples with the Qiagen DNeasy Blood Extraction Kit. The method was the immunoSEQ multiplex PCR assay. For the multiplex PCR, a mixture combining 60 forward primers for TCR Vbeta segments and 13 reverse primers for TCR Jbeta segments was used. The CDR3 region of rearranged TCR beta genes was amplified from genomic DNA by a multiplex PCR assay. The Illumina HiSeq System was used to sequence the amplified TCR beta libraries as 87-base-pair reads. The authors' pipeline ran thus. Across the roughly 670 repertoires, a later analysis counted tens of millions of unique TCR beta chains, 8.5 million to 12 million of which were shared by at least two donors. Raw reads were error-corrected and collapsed into unique sequences by a nearest-neighbor algorithm in which closely related sequences were merged to remove PCR and sequencing errors. Alignment of CDR3 sequences to IMGT reference sequences was used to assign V, D and J gene segments. For a sequence to be retained, a match of at least six nucleotides was required to both a V gene segment and a J gene segment. A rearrangement counted as productive if the CDR3 had no stop codons and remained in frame with V and J, and every other rearrangement counted as non-productive. CDR3 was defined according to IMGT convention as the region running from the second conserved V-encoded cysteine to the conserved J-encoded phenylalanine. In an earlier analysis of 500 to 650 of the donors, sequences lacking an unambiguous match to a single V gene segment were excluded. An earlier analysis of approximately 590 of the donors called V segments functional above 56.7% productive rearrangements and segregating when the between-donor standard deviation exceeded 5%. A statistical classification framework was built to diagnose cytomegalovirus status from the catalog of TCR beta chain sequences. In a later analysis, TCR nucleotide sequences were compared against IMGT/GENE-DB human TR gene sequences so that V and J genes could be assigned. Using the TCRdist pipeline, a later analysis assigned CDR3 sequences along with most-parsimonious VDJ recombination scenarios. A later analysis defined each TCR beta chain by its CDR3 amino acid sequence plus V-gene family, and excluded reads lacking a unique V-gene family. To address suspected cross-contamination and a sequencing artifact, a later analysis removed some 620 highly shared, low-generation-probability nucleotide sequences. In a later analysis, a clonal expansion index was calculated for each public chain from normalized within-repertoire ranks of inferred template counts. A later analysis computed generation probabilities with a VDJ recombination model fitted to out-of-frame rearrangements, and checked the results against IGoR. In a later analysis, TCR-TCR, TCR-HLA and TCR-CMV co-occurrence was scored with hypergeometric tests, and a repertoire-size bias correction was applied to TCR pairs. To estimate false discovery rates, a later analysis permuted the HLA or CMV assignments 20 times. In a later analysis, co-occurring TCRs were grouped with DBSCAN, and TCRdist sequence similarity was added when clustering was performed within HLA-allele-positive subsets. For co-occurrence clustering, repertoires with fewer than 30,000 or more than 120,000 public chains were excluded, along with roughly five repertoires with anomalous nucleotide sharing. Entries here come from immuneACCESS through TCRdb and include only in-frame sequences with V and J called. Some clones fail to appear in such tables; in the studies checked, an unresolved V gene covers under half of the shortfall, and the cause of the remainder is unknown. That table furnishes V, J and clone size, whereas the DNA furnished D and trimming. The record for this sample contains 56,000 or so clones. The ten largest clonotypes hold about 2.5% of the sample.

Trimming takes 7 bases off V and 1 base off J; junction bases not matched to a gene: 7. Inclusive of the bounding cysteine and phenylalanine, the CDR3 is 14 residues long. Solely the CDR3 DNA is kept, with 42 bases framed from the first base. Broad study findings and their caveats: Some IMGT-functional V segments, including TRBV6-2 and TRBV6-3, could not be distinguished by the 87-base-pair reads and were therefore excluded. The presence/absence analyses assumed that sequencing depth was roughly uniform across donors, and that assumption may not be true. According to a later analysis, parvovirus B19, influenza, CMV and Epstein-Barr virus appeared linked to several top co-occurrence clusters. In a later analysis, some 17,000 TCR beta sequences were associated with specific HLA alleles at a false discovery rate of 0.05. Most CMV-associated TCR beta chains appeared to be HLA-restricted in a later analysis, and the HLA associations seemed to be driven largely by CMV exposure. While some public TCRs were present in many individuals, most TCR sequences turned up only very rarely across donors. The study gave a list of some 150 TCR beta chains associated with cytomegalovirus. Roughly 17 rarely observed V segments, including chromosome 9 orphons, were excluded from the earlier analysis of 550 to 700 of the donors because counts were too low. In a later analysis, TCR association rates were found to vary across HLA loci, with the most associated TCRs seen for DRB1 alleles and the fewest for HLA-C alleles. The cohort was sequenced for TCR beta chains only, and without alpha or paired-chain data the features that could be detected were limited. The authors suggested that the approach could potentially be generalized to other disease states and immunological phenotypes. A group of highly shared sequence variants was considered likely to be a technical artifact of the sequencing pipeline. The classifier was reported to diagnose cytomegalovirus status with high specificity and sensitivity in both the original and validation cohorts. A further reported finding was that TCR beta sequences accurately predicted the HLA-A and HLA-B alleles for most subjects in the first cohort. In a later genetic analysis, a missense DCLRE1C variant was associated with V-gene and J-gene trimming of TCR beta chains, and the association was replicated in an independent cohort. Assigning TCR associations to individual alleles was difficult when HLA alleles, especially DR and DQ, strongly co-occurred. In a later analysis, HLA-associated TCR beta chains showed more clonal expansion and lower generation probabilities than non-associated chains that were equally common. A later genetic analysis reported fewer N-insertions in productive TCRs among donors in an Asian-associated ancestry cluster than the roughly 620-donor mean. Immune exposure information for the cohort was limited to CMV serostatus. Linkage disequilibrium might explain the correlated functional status among segregating V segments, but an unknown experimental factor could not be ruled out. An earlier analysis of approximately 540 of the donors showed that most TCR beta V segments appeared in productive rearrangements either about 90% or about 30% of the time, which broadly matched IMGT annotations. Because some donors lacked HLA typing at each locus, the association tests relied only on the typed subset. In vitro tests confirmed that a few of the cytomegalovirus-associated TCR beta chains recognize cytomegalovirus antigens.

Sequencing was done on a sample of PBMCs. This TCR was sampled from a female donor in good health and CMV-seronegative. The chain links TRBV5-3 with TRBJ1-2, with 7 junctional bases fitting TRBD1. Being an ORF, TRBV5-3 has a function that is uncertain. The DNA sequence is TGTGCCAGATTGGCGGACAGGCTTAACTATGGCTACACCTTC. Its translation is CARLADRLNYGYTF.